This T cell receptor beta chain was documented in a study of early stage breast cancer tumors. Overall study context: Most invasive tumors, about 70% of the 16, were ER+/PR+/HER2-.

Findings and limits, study-wide: Tumors had approximately 2.5-fold higher T cell density than normal breast.

The junction had 17 bases not matched to a gene; V was cut back by 0 bases and J by 2 bases. CDR3 length: 22 amino acids. Germline V gene lookup returns CDR1 SGHDN and CDR2 FVKESK. TCRdb's table, derived via immunoSEQ multiplex PCR, lists solely in-frame clones and lacks some. The sample includes tens of thousands of clones, 75% to 95% seen only once; the top ten take around 4.7%. Points on this clone: Antigen unknown.

The sequenced material came from blood. The receptor was derived from a person aged 65 to 85 with breast cancer. The rearrangement uses TRBV14 and TRBJ2-1; 12 positions agree with TRBD2. CDR3 protein: CASSQEGLWASGRVSPYNEQFF. DNA of the CDR3: TGTGCCAGCAGCCAAGAGGGACTGTGGGCTAGCGGGAGGGTATCGCCCTACAATGAGCAGTTCTTC.